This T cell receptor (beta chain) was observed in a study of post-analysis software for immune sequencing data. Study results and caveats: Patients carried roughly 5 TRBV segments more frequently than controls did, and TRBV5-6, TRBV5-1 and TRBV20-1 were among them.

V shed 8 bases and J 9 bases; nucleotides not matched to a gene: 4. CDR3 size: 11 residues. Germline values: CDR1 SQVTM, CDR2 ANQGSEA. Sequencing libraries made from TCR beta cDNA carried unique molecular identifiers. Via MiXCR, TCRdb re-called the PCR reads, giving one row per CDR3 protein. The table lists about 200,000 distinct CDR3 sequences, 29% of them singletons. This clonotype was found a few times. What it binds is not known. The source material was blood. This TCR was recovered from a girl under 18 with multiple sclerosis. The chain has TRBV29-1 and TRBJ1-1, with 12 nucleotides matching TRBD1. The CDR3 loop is CSWGTGGQAFF. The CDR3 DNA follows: TGCAGCTGGGGGACAGGGGGCCAAGCTTTCTTT.